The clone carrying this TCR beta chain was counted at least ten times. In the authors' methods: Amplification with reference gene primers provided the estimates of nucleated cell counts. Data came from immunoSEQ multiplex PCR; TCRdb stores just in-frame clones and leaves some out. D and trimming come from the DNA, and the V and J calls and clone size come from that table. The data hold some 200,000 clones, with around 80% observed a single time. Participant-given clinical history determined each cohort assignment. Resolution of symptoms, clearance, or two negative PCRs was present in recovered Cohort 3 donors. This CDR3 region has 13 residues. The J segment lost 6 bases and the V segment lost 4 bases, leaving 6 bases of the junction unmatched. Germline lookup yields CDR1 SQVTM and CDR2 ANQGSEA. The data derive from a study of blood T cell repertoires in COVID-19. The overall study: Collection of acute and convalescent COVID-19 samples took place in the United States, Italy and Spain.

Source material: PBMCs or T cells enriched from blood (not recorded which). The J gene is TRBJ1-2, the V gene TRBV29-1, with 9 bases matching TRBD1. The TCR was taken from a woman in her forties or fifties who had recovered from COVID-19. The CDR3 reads CSVGTGTGNGYTF. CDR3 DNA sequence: TGCAGCGTTGGCACCGGGACAGGGAATGGCTACACCTTC. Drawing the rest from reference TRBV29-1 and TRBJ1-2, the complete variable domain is SAVISQKPSRDICQRGTSLTIQCQVDSQVTMMFWYRQQPGQSLTLIATANQGSEATYESGFVIDKFPISRPNLTFSTLTVSNMSPEDSSIYLCSVGTGTGNGYTFGSGTRLTVV.